This T cell receptor beta chain came from a study of OX40 agonist ivuxolimab in advanced cancers. Overall study: Enrolled patients in dose escalation had cancers that were hepatocellular carcinoma, melanoma, renal cell or head and neck cancer. Age averaged around 59 years (range roughly 23 to 79), and 82.7% were male.

A history of autoimmune disease or systemic immunosuppression excluded patients. The protocol was immunoSEQ multiplex PCR, while the TCRdb copy is restricted to in-frame clones and leaves out a portion. In the table there are 45,000 to 50,000 clones, more than 85% of which are singletons. CDR3 length: 15 residues. Germline trimming cut 3 bases from V and 3 bases from J; bases unmatched to any gene: 6. The V gene's germline CDR1 is MNHEY and CDR2 SMNVEV (reference sequence). This material consisted of CD4+ or CD8+ T cells sorted from blood, taken in a trial of the OX40 agonist ivuxolimab. V is TRBV27 and J is TRBJ2-7; TRBD1 aligns across 9 bases. This TCR was sampled from an adult with an advanced solid tumor such as melanoma, head and neck, liver or kidney cancer. The CDR3 is CASSFEGDRVYEQYF. The CDR3 region has the DNA TGTGCCAGCAGTTTCGAGGGGGACAGGGTCTACGAGCAGTACTTC.